This TCR beta chain was recorded in a study of shared clonotypes between healthy human individuals. Study-wide background: Participating donors consisted of two women and a few men aged 18 to 49. Study-level findings and limits: It was the non-shared clonotypes that had lower generation probabilities than clonotypes shared by all four donors. Read depth was anticipated to influence clonotype sharing among donors.

Assay: immunoSEQ multiplex PCR; the TCRdb copy retains only in-frame clones and omits some. The sample lists more than 850,000 clones, around 82% occurring once. With regard to this clone: The target antigen is unknown.

Trimming took 5 bases from V and 3 from J; bases not matched to a gene: 5. The germline CDR1 and CDR2 sequences are SNHLY and FYNNEI. This CDR3 spans 15 amino acids. The sequencing input was memory CD4+ T cells from PBMCs. Specified subset: CD45RA-negative fraction. The chain combines TRBV2 with TRBJ1-3, with 9 bases fitting TRBD1. This TCR was recovered from a man between 18 and 35 years old in good health. Some clones in this sample may be carry-over from other donors' samples. Written as DNA, the CDR3 is TGTGCCAGCAGTTTACAGGGGGCAGGTGGAAACACCATATATTTT. Residues: CASSLQGAGGNTIYF.